Each of the 32 T cell receptor beta chains below was sequenced from the same sample in a study of regulatory T cells in long-lasting Graves disease. Construction of TCR beta libraries relied on iRepertoire HTBI primers and on Arm-PCR targeting CDR3 regions. TCRdb redid the calling of the multiplex PCR reads with MiXCR, one entry per CDR3 protein. The profile covers about 540,000 distinct CDR3 sequences, with approximately 12% appearing a single time and approximately 9.3% taken by the ten largest. Described time point: newly diagnosed GD, antithyroid drugs for less than 3 months. From RNA extracted from PBMCs, the TCR library was made. The sample also formed part of further work on T cells in Graves' hyperthyroidism and ophthalmopathy.

Sequencing was performed on peripheral blood mononuclear cells (PBMCs), taken at new diagnosis, from a patient treated with antithyroid drugs. Receptors originate from a man aged 30 to 45 with Graves disease.

This clonotype was observed many times. This rearrangement joins TRBV24-1 to TRBJ2-1; 9 positions agree with TRBD1. J was trimmed by 5 bases and V by 3 bases; bases with no gene match: 7. Germline V gives CDR1 KGHDR, CDR2 SFDVKD. The CDR3 runs to 16 residues. The CDR3 sequence: CATSDTDRGRDNEQFF. The CDR3, as DNA: TGTGCCACCAGTGATACGGACAGGGGTCGTGACAATGAGCAGTTCTTC.

The rearrangement links TRBV10-3 to TRBJ2-7; 11 bases are shared with TRBD2. V gave up 6 bases and J gave up 4 bases; unmatched junction bases: 5. This CDR3 has 14 amino acids. Germline lookup yields CDR1 ENHRY and CDR2 SYGVKD. This CDR3 is CAISPGTSGYEQYF. Written as DNA, the CDR3 is TGTGCCATCAGCCCAGGGACTAGCGGATACGAGCAGTACTTC.

Concerning this clonotype itself: One base separates it from a far larger clone, so it is likely a read error. The chain carries TRBV10-3 and TRBJ2-7; D remains unclear. Deletions cut 5 bases from V and 4 bases from J, with 15 bases between. The CDR3 length is 14 residues. CDR1 and CDR2 (germline): ENHRY, SYGVKD. CDR3 sequence: CAISPSSRVYEQYF. CDR3 in DNA: TGTGCCATCAGTCCCAGCAGCAGAGTATACGAGCAGTACTTC.

Worth noting for this clonotype: The junction and the germline gene differ at one end; a read error may be behind it. The rearrangement links TRBV5-1 to TRBJ1-1; D not certain. From germline, CDR1 is SGHRS and CDR2 YFSETQ. The CDR3 covers 13 residues. The CDR3 DNA reads as TGCGCCAGCAGCTTGGGCGGGAACACTGAAACTTTCTTT. It yields the protein CASSLGGNTETFF.

This clonotype was counted ten times or more. The chain has TRBV28 and TRBJ1-2, with 8 bases identical to TRBD1. Germline-derived CDR1 and CDR2 are MDHEN and SYDVKM. V shed 8 bases, J shed 4 bases, and the junction held 3 bases outside the gene matches. The CDR3 runs to 12 residues. CDR3 amino acids: CASVTGGYGYTF. The CDR3 nucleotides read TGTGCCAGCGTTACAGGGGGCTATGGCTACACCTTC.

The table lists this clonotype with a few counts. This may stem from a read error, because a much larger clone lies one nucleotide away. This sequence joins TRBV20-1 and TRBJ2-7; D may match TRBD1 or TRBD2 (5 bases each). CDR3 length: 14 amino acids. Germline CDR1 is DFQATT and CDR2 is SNEGSKA (reference sequence). The CDR3 region is CSARVPGIRDERYF. The CDR3 bases are TGCAGTGCTAGAGTCCCGGGAATCAGGGACGAGCGGTACTTC.

This clonotype was detected ten times or more. This chain joins TRBV5-1 and TRBJ2-7; 7 bases align to TRBD2. Germline V gene data show CDR1 as SGHRS and CDR2 as YFSETQ. The junction had 5 bases not matched to a gene; V was cut back by 0 bases and J by 5 bases. The CDR3 length is 14 residues. The CDR3 coding sequence is TGCGCCAGCAGCTTGGGCGGGAGAGGCAACGAGCAGTACTTC. Translating gives CASSLGGRGNEQYF.

This clonotype appeared many times. The chain has TRBV12-3 or TRBV12-4 and TRBJ2-7; 9 bases are shared with TRBD2. The V and J ends lost 3 bases and 2 bases, in that order; junction bases with no gene match: 2. This CDR3 spans 14 amino acids. In DNA form, the CDR3 reads TGTGCCAGCAGTTTCCAGCGGGGGGCCTACGAGCAGTACTTC. It codes for CASSFQRGAYEQYF.

At least ten counts were recorded for this clonotype. This sequence joins TRBV6-1 and TRBJ1-1, with a tentative D call TRBD1 (5 bases). Germline CDR1 is MNHNS and CDR2 is SASEGT. The length of the CDR3 is 14 residues. V lost 6 bases and J lost 0, with 11 bases in between. The CDR3 coding sequence is TGTGCCAGCAGCAACTTGGGGGTGAACACTGAAGCTTTCTTT. It is translated as CASSNLGVNTEAFF.

V and J are TRBV6-5 and TRBJ2-6; 12 nucleotides agree with TRBD1. CDR3 length equals 19 residues. V lost 4 bases to trimming and J lost 1 base; unmatched junction nucleotides: 8. Looked up from germline, CDR1 is MNHEY and CDR2 is SVGAGI. CDR3 sequence: CASSSIEGQGASGANVLTF. The CDR3 DNA reads as TGTGCCAGCAGTTCAATCGAGGGACAGGGGGCATCTGGGGCCAACGTCCTGACTTTC.

A note on this clonotype: This may be a read error: a much more frequent sequence differs by one nucleotide. The chain is built from TRBV24-1 and TRBJ2-1, with D possibly TRBD2 on 5 matching bases. This CDR3 region has 17 residues. Germline CDR1 is KGHDR and CDR2 is SFDVKD. CDR3 coding DNA: TGTGCCAGCAGTGAAGGAGGCCTGCTAGGGTCCTACAATGAGCAGTTCTTC. This translates into CASSEGGLLGSYNEQFF.

There are many counts of this clonotype. In DNA, the CDR3 is TGCAGTGCTATGGATTTGTTAGTGCCTAGGGGGGAGCAGTTCTTC. Translation gives CSAMDLLVPRGEQFF. V and J are TRBV20-1 and TRBJ2-1, with D perhaps matching TRBD1 (6 bases). The germline V gene has CDR1 DFQATT and CDR2 SNEGSKA (reference sequence). The CDR3 runs 15 residues. The germline V and J ends were trimmed by 4 bases and 10 bases, with 23 bases remaining between them.

The chain recombines TRBV9 with TRBJ2-1, with D possibly called TRBD1 or TRBD2 (5 bases each). The germline gives CDR1 SGDLS, CDR2 YYNGEE. V shed 2 bases and J shed 7 bases, with 13 bases lying between them. The CDR3 extends over 14 amino acids. The CDR3 is CASSVFGAENEQFF. The CDR3 DNA reads as TGTGCCAGCAGCGTTTTCGGGGCAGAAAATGAGCAGTTCTTC.

This clonotype was detected only a few times. The chain carries TRBV29-1 and TRBJ1-1; the D gene is possibly TRBD1 (6 bases). CDR1 SQVTM and CDR2 ANQGSEA come from the germline V gene. The CDR3 consists of 17 residues. V dropped 2 bases and J dropped 3 bases, with 22 bases sitting between them. As DNA, the CDR3 is TGCAGCGTTGAAATCGGCAGGGGATACACTGAGGACACTGAAGCTTTCTTT. Its protein is CSVEIGRGYTEDTEAFF.

There are a few counts of this clonotype. The V and J genes are TRBV10-2 and TRBJ2-5; 7 bases agree with TRBD1. V lost 2 bases and J lost 4; bases outside the gene matches: 13. Germline CDR1 WSHSY, CDR2 SAAADI. CDR3 length equals 17 residues. The CDR3 is CASSEVTDRMRGETQYF. CDR3 coding DNA: TGCGCCAGCAGTGAGGTGACGGACAGGATGAGGGGAGAGACCCAGTACTTC.

This clonotype was observed many times. The chain couples TRBV18 to TRBJ1-2; possibly TRBD1 for D (5 bases). The germline V gene encodes CDR1 KGHSH and CDR2 LQKENI. The CDR3 runs 13 residues. The germline V and J ends were trimmed by 8 bases and 4 bases, with 14 bases remaining between them. CDR3 amino acids: CASSPAGGYGYTF. CDR3 coding DNA: TGTGCCAGCAGCCCCGCGGGGGGCTATGGCTACACCTTC.

This clonotype was seen a few times. Compared with germline, one end of the junction differs, possibly owing to a read error. The rearrangement links TRBV28 to TRBJ2-1; D not resolved. The CDR3 has 11 residues. Germline CDR1 MDHEN, CDR2 SYDVKM. As DNA, the CDR3 is TGTGCCAGCACTCTATACAATGAGCAGTCCTTC. Amino acid sequence: CASTLYNEQSF.

The chain is built from TRBV6-2 or TRBV6-3 and TRBJ2-1; D perhaps matches TRBD2 (6 bases). The CDR3 is 15 amino acids. V lost 0 bases and J 5 bases, leaving 11 bases between the germline ends. The V gene's germline CDR1 is MNHEY and CDR2 SVGEGT. In nucleotides, the CDR3 is TGTGCCAGCAGTTACTCGGGACTCGAAAACAATGAGCAGTTCTTC. Translated, it gives CASSYSGLENNEQFF.

This clonotype was recorded at least ten times. The chain uses TRBV5-1 and TRBJ2-6; the D is unclear. Trimming pared 4 bases from V and 1 base from J, leaving 15 bases between. From germline, CDR1 is SGHRS and CDR2 YFSETQ. The CDR3 contains 17 residues. CDR3 nucleotide sequence: TGCGCCAGCAGCCGCACGGCGCCGATATCTGGGGCCAACGTCCTGACTTTC. It yields the protein CASSRTAPISGANVLTF. The whole variable domain, remainder taken from reference TRBV5-1 and TRBJ2-6, is KAGVTQTPRYLIKTRGQQVTLSCSPISGHRSVSWYQQTPGQGLQFLFEYFSETQRNKGNFPGRFSGRQFSNSRSEMNVSTLELGDSALYLCASSRTAPISGANVLTFGAGSRLTVL.

This clonotype was seen many times. The chain has TRBV7-2 and TRBJ2-4, with D tentatively TRBD2 (6 bases). The CDR3 totals 15 residues. Trimming took 0 bases from V and 1 from J, leaving 7 bases between them. Germline loops: CDR1 SGHTA, CDR2 FQGNSA. This chain's CDR3 is CASSLATSAKNIQYF. The CDR3 DNA follows: TGTGCCAGCAGCTTAGCTACTAGCGCCAAAAACATTCAGTACTTC.

This clonotype was seen at least ten times. The rearrangement links TRBV20-1 to TRBJ1-5; possible D gene TRBD1, 6 bases. The length of the CDR3 is 15 residues. Germline V gene lookup returns CDR1 DFQATT and CDR2 SNEGSKA (reference sequence). V was shortened by 6 bases and J by 7 bases, with 22 bases between the two germline ends. CDR3 sequence: CSARAGTGTEQPQHF. The CDR3 DNA reads TGCAGTGCCCGGGCCGGCACAGGGACCGAACAGCCCCAGCATTTT.

As to this clonotype: At one end the junction does not follow the germline gene, possibly because of a read error. The chain links TRBV2 to TRBJ2-7; D may be TRBD1 or TRBD2 (5 bases each). The CDR3 loop spans 13 amino acids. Germline CDR1 SNHLY, CDR2 FYNNEI. In DNA, the CDR3 is TGTGCCAGCAGTTCGGGGCCGGGCTACGAGCAGCACTTC. Translated: CASSSGPGYEQHF.

This clonotype occurred many times. The gene calls are TRBV12-3 or TRBV12-4 and TRBJ2-1; 12 nucleotides line up with TRBD2. V gave up 3 bases and J gave up 3 bases; unmatched junction bases: 6. The length of the CDR3 is 17 residues. The CDR3 nucleotides read TGTGCCAGCAGTTTTCCTAGCGGGAGGGCAAACTACAATGAGCAGTTCTTC. Translating it yields CASSFPSGRANYNEQFF.

The rearrangement joins TRBV20-1 to TRBJ2-5, with TRBD2 identical over 8 bases. The length of the CDR3 is 15 residues. In germline, CDR1 is DFQATT, CDR2 SNEGSKA (reference sequence). V trimming: 2 bases; J trimming: 5 bases; junction bases outside the gene matches: 10. CDR3 DNA sequence: TGCAGTGCTAGACTTAGGATAGCGGGATGGGAGACCCAGTACTTC. This gives the protein CSARLRIAGWETQYF.

This clonotype was detected ten times or more. This rearrangement joins TRBV27 to TRBJ2-1; D possibly corresponds to TRBD1 (6 bases). The V gene's germline CDR1 is MNHEY and CDR2 SMNVEV (reference sequence). The CDR3 spans 15 residues. V shed 2 bases and J shed 6 bases, with 14 bases lying between them. The DNA for the CDR3 is TGTGCCAGCAGTTTACTTACAGGGTGGGGCAATGAGCAGTTCTTC. Translation gives CASSLLTGWGNEQFF.

The genes are TRBV6-1 and TRBJ2-7; D assignment may be TRBD1 or TRBD2 (5 bases each). The CDR3 length is 14 residues. V lost 6 bases to trimming and J lost 6 bases, with 18 bases between them. Germline V gene data show CDR1 as MNHNS and CDR2 as SASEGT. This CDR3 reads CASSTGASRSEQYF. The CDR3 coding sequence is TGTGCCAGCAGCACCGGGGCTAGCAGGAGCGAGCAGTACTTC.

This clonotype has a count of ten or more. The chain joins TRBV27 to TRBJ1-4; no clear D. V lost 6 bases and J 2 bases, leaving 16 bases between the germline ends. The CDR3 runs to 16 residues. The germline gives CDR1 MNHEY, CDR2 SMNVEV (reference sequence). The CDR3 sequence is CASRPRAMGTNEKLFF. In nucleotides, the CDR3 is TGTGCCAGCAGACCCAGAGCGATGGGGACTAATGAAAAACTGTTTTTT.

This clonotype was observed many times. The chain uses TRBV6-9 and TRBJ2-1; D call uncertain. Trimming cost V 3 bases and J 9 bases, with 12 bases left between them. Germline loops: CDR1 MNHGY, CDR2 SVAAGI. CDR3 length: 13 residues. The CDR3 DNA is TGTGCCAGCAGTTACTCACGACCCGGTGAGCAGTTCTTC. This sequence encodes CASSYSRPGEQFF.

This clonotype showed up many times. The rearrangement joins TRBV30 to TRBJ2-1; D possibly corresponds to TRBD2 (5 bases). The CDR3 spans 11 residues. Germline assignment: CDR1 GTSNPN and CDR2 SVGIG (reference sequence). Trimming left V 2 bases short and J 12 bases short, with 11 bases between. The CDR3 coding sequence is TGTGCCTGGAGTACTGGGAGACGGCAGTTCTTC. It specifies CAWSTGRRQFF.

There are many counts of this clonotype. V gene TRBV13 combines with J gene TRBJ2-5; tentatively, D is TRBD2 (7 bases). Germline CDR1 reads PRHDT; CDR2 reads FYEKMQ (reference sequence). With 5 bases removed from V and 10 bases from J, the gap between germline ends came to 20 bases. There are 14 residues in the CDR3. The CDR3 DNA reads as TGTGCCAGCAGCCCCCTGACTAGCAAGGGGGGCCAGTACTTC. Translating gives CASSPLTSKGGQYF.

This clonotype was recorded at least ten times. The gene calls are TRBV13 and TRBJ2-7, with a possible D match to TRBD1 (6 bases). Looked up from germline, CDR1 is PRHDT and CDR2 is FYEKMQ (reference sequence). This CDR3 region has 15 residues. With 3 bases removed from V and 0 bases from J, the gap between germline ends came to 12 bases. CDR3 amino acids: CASSFFDRRSYEQYF. In DNA, the CDR3 is TGTGCCAGCAGCTTCTTTGACAGGCGCTCCTACGAGCAGTACTTC.

The chain is built from TRBV19 and TRBJ1-1, with D possibly TRBD1 on 5 matching bases. The CDR3 is made up of 14 amino acids. The V end lost 5 bases, the J end lost 3 bases, and 13 bases lay between the germline ends. In germline, CDR1 is LNHDA, CDR2 SQIVND (reference sequence). The CDR3 protein is CASSYPGVYTEAFF. CDR3 nucleotides: TGTGCCAGTAGTTACCCGGGGGTCTACACTGAAGCTTTCTTT.